Listed below are T cell receptor beta chains from one sample, sequenced in a study of T-cell reconstitution after alpha-beta-depleted transplantation in children. MiXCR, applied by TCRdb to the PCR reads, yields one record per CDR3 protein. The table records about 400,000 distinct CDR3 sequences, just over 20% of them present only once. Material: PBMCs from the stem cell graft donor, obtained from the stem cell graft. The receptor set was obtained from a human donor who donated a stem cell graft to a child with acute myeloid leukemia. The CDR3 runs from the conserved cysteine through the conserved F or W. The D gene is left open where the match is weak. Size is omitted from some rows. Given values are once, few, many or a class for expanded clones.

clone size,D gene,V gene,J gene,CDR3 protein,CDR3 DNA
few,NA,TRBV29-1,TRBJ2-7,CSVEVGRVREQYF,TGCAGCGTTGAAGTGGGCAGGGTTCGCGAGCAGTACTTC
NA,NA,TRBV12-3/TRBV12-4,TRBJ1-5,CASSPGPTAPQHF,TGTGCCAGCAGCCCTGGACCGACAGCGCCCCAGCATTTT
few,NA,TRBV10-3,TRBJ2-7,CAISQGGEHEQYF,TGTGCCATCTCCCAAGGGGGAGAGCACGAGCAGTACTTC
NA,NA,TRBV6-5,TRBJ1-5,CASSYSIDQPQHF,TGTGCCAGCAGTTACTCAATAGATCAGCCCCAGCATTTT
few,NA,TRBV6-5,TRBJ2-7,CASSYSSRESMYEQYF,TGTGCCAGCAGTTACTCATCCAGGGAGAGTATGTACGAGCAGTACTTC
few,NA,TRBV5-1,TRBJ2-7,CASSTRPGDYEQYF,TGCGCCAGCAGCACACGACCGGGAGACTACGAGCAGTACTTC
once,NA,TRBV11-2,TRBJ2-1,CASSLARGEQFF,TGTGCCAGCAGCTTAGCAAGGGGTGAGCAGTTCTTC
NA,TRBD2,TRBV5-1,TRBJ2-7,CASSLELGLAVYEQYF,TGCGCCAGCAGCCTGGAACTCGGGCTAGCGGTCTACGAGCAGTACTTC
many,TRBD1,TRBV15,TRBJ2-1,CATSRTGQVGNNEQFF,TGTGCCACCAGCAGAACGGGACAGGTAGGGAACAATGAGCAGTTCTTC
many,NA,TRBV27,TRBJ1-6,CASSFRVRGNSPLHF,TGTGCCAGCAGTTTCAGGGTTCGCGGTAATTCACCCCTCCACTTT
few,NA,TRBV28,TRBJ2-5,CASSTRWNRGQETQYF,TGTGCCAGCAGCACAAGGTGGAACCGGGGCCAAGAGACCCAGTACTTC
few,TRBD1,TRBV7-6,TRBJ2-3,CASSYRDRGIDTQYF,TGTGCCAGCAGCTACCGGGACAGGGGGATTGATACGCAGTATTTT
NA,TRBD1,TRBV5-1,TRBJ2-1,CASSLAGQGNEQFF,TGCGCCAGCAGCTTGGCGGGACAGGGCAATGAGCAGTTCTTC
NA,NA,TRBV10-3,TRBJ1-1,CAINAGGLGTEAFF,TGTGCCATCAACGCTGGGGGGCTTGGCACTGAAGCTTTCTTT
NA,NA,TRBV9,TRBJ2-7,CASSVEGTGIWEQYF,TGTGCCAGCAGCGTAGAGGGGACGGGGATTTGGGAGCAGTACTTC
few,NA,TRBV29-1,TRBJ1-2,CSVELTENYGYTF,TGCAGCGTTGAATTGACAGAGAACTATGGCTACACCTTC
many,TRBD1,TRBV6-4,TRBJ2-6,CATRDRVFSGANVLTF,TGTGCCACACGGGACAGGGTTTTCTCTGGGGCCAACGTCCTGACTTTC
NA,TRBD2,TRBV10-3,TRBJ2-1,CAISLGLAPGEQFF,TGTGCCATCAGTCTGGGACTAGCCCCAGGGGAGCAGTTCTTC
many,TRBD1,TRBV28,TRBJ2-4,CASSPPGQDNIQYF,TGTGCCAGCAGTCCTCCGGGACAGGACAACATTCAGTACTTC
many,NA,TRBV12-3/TRBV12-4,TRBJ2-7,CASSHHEVWAGDEQYF,TGTGCCAGCAGCCACCATGAAGTCTGGGCCGGGGACGAGCAGTACTTC
many,NA,TRBV7-9,TRBJ2-3,CASSLDTQYF,TGTGCCAGCAGCTTGGATACGCAGTATTTT
few,NA,TRBV5-5,TRBJ2-5,CASSTAGFETQYF,TGTGCCAGCAGCACGGCAGGGTTTGAGACCCAGTACTTC
NA,TRBD2,TRBV7-2,TRBJ2-3,CASIPVTGGPRDTQYF,TGTGCCAGCATCCCAGTCACGGGAGGGCCTCGAGATACGCAGTATTTT
few,TRBD2,TRBV3-1,TRBJ2-5,CASSQGRQREERETQYF,TGTGCCAGCAGCCAAGGCCGCCAGCGGGAGGAACGAGAGACCCAGTACTTC
NA,NA,TRBV7-9,TRBJ2-7,CALGDPPLDEQYF,TGTGCGTTAGGGGACCCCCCGCTCGACGAGCAGTACTTC
NA,NA,TRBV5-1,TRBJ1-2,CASSLDQGSLYGYTF,TGCGCCAGCAGCTTGGATCAGGGGTCTCTCTATGGCTACACCTTC
NA,NA,TRBV15,TRBJ2-7,CATSRAFTYEQYF,TGTGCCACCAGCAGAGCCTTCACCTACGAGCAGTACTTC
NA,TRBD1,TRBV28,TRBJ2-5,CASRGDRGETQYF,TGTGCCAGCAGGGGAGACAGGGGTGAGACCCAGTACTTC
many,NA,TRBV20-1,TRBJ2-5,CSASARGETQYF,TGCAGTGCTAGCGCAAGGGGGGAGACCCAGTACTTC
few,NA,TRBV2,TRBJ2-3,CASLGDTQYF,TGTGCCAGCTTGGGGGATACGCAGTATTTT
few,TRBD2,TRBV12-3/TRBV12-4,TRBJ2-2,CASNRAGGPSGELFF,TGTGCCAGCAACCGAGCGGGAGGGCCAAGCGGGGAGCTGTTTTTT
NA,TRBD1,TRBV7-9,TRBJ2-1,CASSLTWGQEIMEQFF,TGTGCCAGCAGCTTAACTTGGGGACAGGAGATTATGGAGCAGTTCTTC
many,NA,TRBV20-1,TRBJ1-5,CSGGQPQHF,TGCAGTGGCGGGCAGCCCCAGCATTTT
NA,NA,TRBV28,TRBJ2-3,CASSLDFLSTDTQYF,TGTGCCAGCAGTTTAGACTTTCTTAGCACAGATACGCAGTATTTT
NA,TRBD2,TRBV29-1,TRBJ2-7,CSVISWASGYGDEQYF,TGCAGCGTTATAAGCTGGGCTAGCGGGTATGGCGACGAGCAGTACTTC
NA,NA,TRBV6-2/TRBV6-3,TRBJ2-7,CASSIDSTSVYGQYF,TGTGCCAGCAGTATCGACTCGACCTCGGTTTATGGGCAGTACTTC
NA,NA,TRBV7-8,TRBJ2-3,CASSLDARFTDTQYF,TGTGCCAGCAGCTTAGACGCAAGATTCACAGATACGCAGTATTTT
many,NA,TRBV30,TRBJ1-5,CAWSDSNQPQHF,TGTGCCTGGAGTGACAGCAATCAGCCCCAGCATTTT
NA,TRBD2,TRBV20-1,TRBJ2-7,CSAHTGLASDEQYF,TGCAGTGCACACACGGGACTAGCGAGCGACGAGCAGTACTTC